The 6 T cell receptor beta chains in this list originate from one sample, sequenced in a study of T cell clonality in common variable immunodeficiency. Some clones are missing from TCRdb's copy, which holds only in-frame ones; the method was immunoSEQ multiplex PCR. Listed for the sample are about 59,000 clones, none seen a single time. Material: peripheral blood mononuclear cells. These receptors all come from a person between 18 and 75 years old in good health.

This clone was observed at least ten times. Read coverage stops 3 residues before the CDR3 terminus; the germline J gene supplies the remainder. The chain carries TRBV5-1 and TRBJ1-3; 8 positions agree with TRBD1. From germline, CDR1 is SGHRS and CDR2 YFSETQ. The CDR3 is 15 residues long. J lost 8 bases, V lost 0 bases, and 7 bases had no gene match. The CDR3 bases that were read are TGCGCCAGCAGCTTGGGACAGGGGCGAGTAGACACC. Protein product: CASSLGQGRVDT. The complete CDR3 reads CASSLGQGRVDTIYF.

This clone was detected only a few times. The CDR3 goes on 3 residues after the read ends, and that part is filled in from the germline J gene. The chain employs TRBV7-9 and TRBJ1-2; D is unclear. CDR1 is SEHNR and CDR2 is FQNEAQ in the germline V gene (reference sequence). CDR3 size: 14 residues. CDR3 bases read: TGTGCCAGCAGCGTGACTAGCGGGAGAAACGAC. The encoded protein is CASSVTSGRND. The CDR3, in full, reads CASSVTSGRNDYTF.

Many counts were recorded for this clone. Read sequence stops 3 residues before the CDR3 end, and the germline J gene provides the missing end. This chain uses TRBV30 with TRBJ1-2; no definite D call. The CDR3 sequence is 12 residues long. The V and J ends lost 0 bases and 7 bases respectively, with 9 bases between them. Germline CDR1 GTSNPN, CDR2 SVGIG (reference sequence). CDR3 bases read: TGTGCCTGGAGTGTACTAGGGTTTGGC. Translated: CAWSVLGFG. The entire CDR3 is CAWSVLGFGYTF.

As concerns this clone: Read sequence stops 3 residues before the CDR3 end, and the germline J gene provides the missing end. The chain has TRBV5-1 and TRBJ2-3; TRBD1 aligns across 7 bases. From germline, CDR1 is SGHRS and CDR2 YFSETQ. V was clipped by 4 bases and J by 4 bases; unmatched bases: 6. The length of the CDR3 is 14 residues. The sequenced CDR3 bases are TGCGCCAGCAGCGAGGGGGCGCGGGCAGATACG. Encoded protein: CASSEGARADT. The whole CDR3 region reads CASSEGARADTQYF.

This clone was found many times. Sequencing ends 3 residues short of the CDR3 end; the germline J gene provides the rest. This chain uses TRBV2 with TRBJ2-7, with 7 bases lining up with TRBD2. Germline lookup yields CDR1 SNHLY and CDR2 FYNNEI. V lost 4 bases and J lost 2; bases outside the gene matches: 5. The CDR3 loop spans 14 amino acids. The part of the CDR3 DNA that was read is TGTGCCAGCAGTGTGCTAGCGGAGACCTACGAG. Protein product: CASSVLAETYE. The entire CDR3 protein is CASSVLAETYEQYF.

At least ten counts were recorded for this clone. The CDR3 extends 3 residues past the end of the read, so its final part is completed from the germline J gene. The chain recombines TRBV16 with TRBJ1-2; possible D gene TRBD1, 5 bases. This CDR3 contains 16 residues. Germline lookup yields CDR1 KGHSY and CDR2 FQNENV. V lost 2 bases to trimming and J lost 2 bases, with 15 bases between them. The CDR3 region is CASSQEGLEGNYGYTF. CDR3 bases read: TGTGCCAGCAGCCAAGAGGGGTTGGAGGGAAACTATGGC.